The 27 T cell receptor beta chains in this list originate from one sample, sequenced in a study of cytomegalovirus exposure and HLA in healthy donors. The PCR made use of 60 Vbeta and 13 Jbeta primers. TCRdb's table, derived via immunoSEQ multiplex PCR, lists solely in-frame clones and lacks some. The table includes around 130,000 clones, 80% detected once. Sequences were obtained from PBMCs. All receptors derive from a man in his forties or fifties in good health and CMV-seronegative.

This clone was seen repeatedly, ten times or more. The chain has TRBV4-1 and TRBJ1-5; D gene uncertain. Trimming removed 1 base at V and 3 bases at J, with 16 bases between. The CDR3 runs to 17 residues. CDR1 MGHRA and CDR2 YSYEKL come from the germline V gene. Here the CDR3 DNA reads TGCGCCAGCAGCCAAGTTTGGGGTGGAGGTCCCAATCAGCCCCAGCATTTT. Its protein is CASSQVWGGGPNQPQHF.

J is TRBJ2-7 and V is TRBV28, with TRBD2 matching 12 bases. The germline V gene encodes CDR1 MDHEN and CDR2 SYDVKM. The CDR3 totals 16 residues. V shed 2 bases and J 4 bases; nucleotides not matched to a gene: 6. The CDR3 here is CASSLAGTSGLYEQYF. Here the CDR3 DNA reads TGTGCCAGCAGTTTAGCGGGGACTAGCGGGCTGTACGAGCAGTACTTC.

CDR3 amino acids: CASSNNPGQGGDTQYF. CDR3 bases: TGCGCCAGCAGCAACAACCCGGGACAGGGTGGAGATACGCAGTATTTT. The V call is TRBV5-1, the J call TRBJ2-3; 9 nucleotides align to TRBD1. V lost 4 bases, J lost 5 bases, and 11 bases stayed unmatched. The V gene's germline CDR1 is SGHRS and CDR2 YFSETQ. CDR3 length: 16 amino acids.

The gene calls are TRBV15 and TRBJ1-5; D is unclear. V lost 0 bases to trimming and J lost 6 bases, with 12 bases between them. The CDR3 covers 15 residues. Germline V gene sequence: CDR1 LNHNV, CDR2 YYDKDF (reference sequence). CDR3: CATSRDIMRRQPQHF. CDR3 in DNA: TGTGCCACCAGCAGAGATATTATGCGTCGTCAGCCCCAGCATTTT. Filled out from reference TRBV15 and TRBJ1-5, the complete variable domain reads DAMVIQNPRYQVTQFGKPVTLSCSQTLNHNVMYWYQQKSSQAPKLLFHYYDKDFNNEADTPDNFQSRRPNTSFCFLDIRSPGLGDTAMYLCATSRDIMRRQPQHFGDGTRLSIL.

The V call is TRBV2, the J call TRBJ2-7; 7 bases are a match to TRBD1. The CDR3 has 15 amino acids. The trim removed 4 bases at V and 4 bases at J, leaving 10 bases unmatched. CDR1 SNHLY and CDR2 FYNNEI come from the germline V gene. For the CDR3, the DNA is TGTGCCAGCAGTGGGGAAGGGGGCTCGGGGTACGAGCAGTACTTC. It yields the protein CASSGEGGSGYEQYF.

This chain's CDR3 is CSAEGGGRGTDTQYF. The CDR3 DNA reads as TGCAGCGCCGAAGGGGGCGGAAGGGGAACAGATACGCAGTATTTT. This chain uses TRBV29-1 with TRBJ2-3; 7 bases are shared with TRBD1. After removal of 7 bases from V and 3 bases from J, the junction contained 13 bases not matched to a gene. CDR1 and CDR2 from the germline V gene are SQVTM and ANQGSEA. The CDR3 loop spans 15 amino acids.

This sequence joins TRBV14 and TRBJ2-7, with TRBD2 matching over 11 bases. CDR1 is SGHDN and CDR2 is FVKESK in the germline V gene. The CDR3 is 15 amino acids. The trim removed 2 bases at V and 3 bases at J, leaving 3 bases unmatched. The CDR3 nucleotides are TGTGCCAGCAGCCAACTACTAGCGGGGGTCTACGAGCAGTACTTC. Translating gives CASSQLLAGVYEQYF.

This clone was picked up a small number of times. The chain recombines TRBV28 with TRBJ1-1; the D is unclear. V was pared by 3 bases and J by 10 bases, with 15 bases between. The CDR3 consists of 13 residues. Germline CDR1 is MDHEN and CDR2 is SYDVKM. The CDR3 sequence: CASSFGGRSGAFF. The CDR3 bases are TGTGCCAGCAGTTTTGGCGGGCGGTCGGGAGCTTTCTTT.

This chain joins TRBV5-6 and TRBJ2-1, with 12 bases lining up with TRBD1. The CDR3 spans 15 residues. Trimming removed 3 bases from V and 6 bases from J; junction bases left unmatched: 4. CDR1 SGHDT and CDR2 YYEEEE come from the germline V gene. The CDR3 bases are TGTGCCAGCAGCTGGGACAGGGGGCTTGGCAATGAGCAGTTCTTC. Its translation is CASSWDRGLGNEQFF. Drawing the rest from reference TRBV5-6 and TRBJ2-1, the complete variable domain is DAGVTQSPTHLIKTRGQQVTLRCSPKSGHDTVSWYQQALGQGPQFIFQYYEEEERQRGNFPDRFSGHQFPNYSSELNVNALLLGDSALYLCASSWDRGLGNEQFFGPGTRLTVL.

The chain is built from TRBV28 and TRBJ1-2, with 7 bases matching TRBD1. The CDR3 contains 14 residues. CDR1 MDHEN and CDR2 SYDVKM come from the germline V gene. V trimming: 6 bases; J trimming: 2 bases; junction bases outside the gene matches: 6. The DNA of the CDR3 is TGTGCCAGCAGCTCCCCGGGACAGAACTATGGCTACACCTTC. Translated: CASSSPGQNYGYTF.

This rearrangement joins TRBV2 to TRBJ1-4; D is uncertain. V was pared by 7 bases and J by 5 bases, with 5 bases between. The CDR3 has 11 residues. From germline, CDR1 is SNHLY and CDR2 FYNNEI. The CDR3 is CASNMNEKLFF. DNA of the CDR3: TGTGCCAGCAACATGAATGAAAAACTGTTTTTT.

The rearrangement uses TRBV25-1 and TRBJ1-2; D remains ambiguous. V gave up 2 bases and J gave up 7 bases, with 11 bases separating them. CDR3 length: 13 residues. CDR1 is MGHDK and CDR2 is SYGVNS in the germline V gene. The CDR3 reads CASSEDRSRGYTF. Here the CDR3 DNA reads TGTGCCAGCAGTGAAGATAGGAGCCGTGGCTACACCTTC.

This rearrangement joins TRBV5-4 to TRBJ2-3; 8 bases are shared with TRBD2. The V gene's germline CDR1 is SGHNT and CDR2 YYREEE (reference sequence). The CDR3 length is 14 residues. V trimming: 0 bases; J trimming: 5 bases; junction bases outside the gene matches: 2. CDR3 bases: TGTGCCAGCAGCTTGGTTAGCGGGGAAGATACGCAGTATTTT. Translating it yields CASSLVSGEDTQYF.

This clone was seen a single time. CDR3 protein: CASSKTGGHANTGELFF. The DNA for the CDR3 is TGTGCCAGCAGCAAAACAGGGGGCCACGCGAACACCGGGGAGCTGTTTTTT. This chain connects TRBV7-3 to TRBJ2-2; TRBD1 agrees at 9 bases. V lost 5 bases to trimming and J lost 0 bases; unmatched junction nucleotides: 7. CDR1 SGHTA and CDR2 FQGTGA come from the germline V gene. This CDR3 region has 17 residues.

J is TRBJ1-5 and V is TRBV5-1; 9 bases match TRBD1. Germline V gives CDR1 SGHRS, CDR2 YFSETQ. The CDR3 has 14 amino acids. With 4 bases clipped from V and 6 bases from J, the junction kept 5 bases outside the gene matches. In DNA form, the CDR3 reads TGCGCCAGCAGCCCGGGGACAGGGAGTCAGCCCCAGCATTTT. It yields the protein CASSPGTGSQPQHF. Drawing the rest from reference TRBV5-1 and TRBJ1-5, the complete variable domain is KAGVTQTPRYLIKTRGQQVTLSCSPISGHRSVSWYQQTPGQGLQFLFEYFSETQRNKGNFPGRFSGRQFSNSRSEMNVSTLELGDSALYLCASSPGTGSQPQHFGDGTRLSIL.

This clone came up once. The chain recombines TRBV7-2 with TRBJ2-5, with D maybe TRBD1 (5 bases). The CDR3 covers 13 residues. The V end was cut by 4 bases, the J end by 5 bases, with 11 bases between. Per germline, CDR1 SGHTA and CDR2 FQGNSA. In DNA, the CDR3 is TGTGCCAGCAGCTCAGGGTTGGAGGAGACCCAGTACTTC. Translation gives CASSSGLEETQYF.

The table lists this clone with a count of one. The V and J genes are TRBV6-1 and TRBJ1-5; 7 nucleotides line up with TRBD1. The germline V gene has CDR1 MNHNS and CDR2 SASEGT. The CDR3 extends over 16 amino acids. The trim removed 4 bases at V and 3 bases at J, leaving 9 bases unmatched. CDR3 region: CASSVNPGTDNQPQHF. CDR3 nucleotide sequence: TGTGCCAGCAGTGTCAATCCCGGGACAGACAATCAGCCCCAGCATTTT.

This chain connects TRBV4-1 to TRBJ1-4; D not certain. V was clipped by 10 bases and J by 8 bases, with 14 bases between them. This CDR3 is 12 amino acids long. From germline, CDR1 is MGHRA and CDR2 YSYEKL. The CDR3 nucleotides read TGCGCCACGCGTGGACTCGGGGAAAAACTGTTTTTT. This translates into CATRGLGEKLFF.

The chain uses TRBV6-1 and TRBJ2-1, with 8 bases that match TRBD1. In germline, CDR1 is MNHNS, CDR2 SASEGT. V lost 3 bases and J lost 11; bases outside the gene matches: 6. The CDR3 loop spans 13 amino acids. DNA for the CDR3: TGTGCCAGCAGTGACGGACAGGGTGAGAAGCAGTTCTTC. Translated: CASSDGQGEKQFF.

The chain couples TRBV7-2 to TRBJ1-5; D perhaps matches TRBD1 (6 bases). Germline assignment: CDR1 SGHTA and CDR2 FQGNSA. V lost 5 bases and J lost 0, with 14 bases in between. CDR3 length: 16 residues. The CDR3 region is CASSPHGRGSNQPQHF. As DNA, the CDR3 is TGTGCCAGCAGCCCGCATGGCAGGGGTAGCAATCAGCCCCAGCATTTT.

In DNA form, the CDR3 reads TGTGCCAGCAGCGTAACAGGTTCCCACTCTGGGGCCAACGTCCTGACTTTC. It translates to CASSVTGSHSGANVLTF. The gene calls are TRBV9 and TRBJ2-6; possible D gene TRBD1, 5 bases. CDR1 is SGDLS, CDR2 YYNGEE, per germline. V lost 1 base and J lost 0, with 11 bases in between. The CDR3 extends over 17 amino acids.

The chain joins TRBV6-5 to TRBJ1-5; 7 bases match TRBD1. After removal of 5 bases from V and 4 bases from J, the junction contained 5 bases not matched to a gene. The CDR3 covers 14 residues. Germline assignment: CDR1 MNHEY and CDR2 SVGAGI. The CDR3 bases are TGTGCCAGCAGTACGGGGACAGCTAATCAGCCCCAGCATTTT. It translates to CASSTGTANQPQHF.

CDR3 residues: CASSLVPGYGEQFF. The CDR3 DNA reads as TGCGCCAGCAGCTTGGTTCCGGGATACGGTGAGCAGTTCTTC. The rearrangement joins TRBV5-1 to TRBJ2-1; a weak D match, TRBD2 (5 bases). The V gene's germline CDR1 is SGHRS and CDR2 YFSETQ. There are 14 residues in the CDR3. Trimming stripped 0 bases from V and 9 bases from J, with 13 bases between.

The gene calls are TRBV19 and TRBJ2-5; the D gene is possibly TRBD1 (6 bases). Germline CDR1 and CDR2: LNHDA and SQIVND (reference sequence). V lost 5 bases and J lost 4, with 11 bases in between. The CDR3 extends over 13 amino acids. In DNA, the CDR3 is TGTGCCAGTAGTGTCCCAGGGGCAGAGACCCAGTACTTC. This sequence encodes CASSVPGAETQYF.

This chain links TRBV2 with TRBJ2-3; 16 positions match TRBD2. The junction had 6 bases not matched to a gene; V was cut back by 6 bases and J by 6 bases. The CDR3 totals 16 residues. Germline V CDR1 and CDR2: SNHLY, FYNNEI. In DNA form, the CDR3 reads TGTGCCAGCAGGACGGGACTAGCGGGAGGGTCGGATACGCAGTATTTT. Its protein is CASRTGLAGGSDTQYF.

J is TRBJ2-3 and V is TRBV18; 12 bases fit TRBD2. The CDR3 has 17 residues. CDR1 and CDR2 (germline): KGHSH, LQKENI. J lost 4 bases, V lost 3 bases, and 8 bases had no gene match. CDR3 DNA sequence: TGTGCCAGCTCACCTATGACTAGCGGGGGCCCTGCAGATACGCAGTATTTT. Translating it yields CASSPMTSGGPADTQYF.

The J gene is TRBJ1-5, the V gene TRBV2; TRBD1 agrees at 8 bases. CDR1 is SNHLY, CDR2 FYNNEI, per germline. This CDR3 contains 12 residues. Trimming at V came to 7 bases and at J to 9 bases, leaving 5 bases not matched to a gene. For the CDR3, the DNA is TGTGCCAGCAACCTACAGGGGGGGCCCCAGCATTTT. Translation gives CASNLQGGPQHF.